The 4 T cell receptor beta chains below were found in one sample sequenced in a study of blood T cell repertoires in COVID-19. Assay: immunoSEQ multiplex PCR; the TCRdb copy retains only in-frame clones and omits some. The sample has about 52,000 clones, less than 90% seen once. The specimen sequenced was peripheral blood. Receptors were obtained from a human donor with active COVID-19. The donor label of this sample is uncertain.

The chain couples TRBV5-1 to TRBJ1-2, with 9 bases that match TRBD1. Unmatched junction bases numbered 3, after V lost 0 bases and J lost 0 bases. Per germline, CDR1 SGHRS and CDR2 YFSETQ. The CDR3 is made up of 16 amino acids. The CDR3 bases are TGCGCCAGCAGCTTGGGGACAGGGGCAGCTAACTATGGCTACACCTTC. Protein sequence: CASSLGTGAANYGYTF.

This CDR3 reads CASWGQGRTGELFF. The CDR3 DNA reads TGTGCCAGTTGGGGACAGGGACGGACCGGGGAGCTGTTTTTT. The gene calls are TRBV27 and TRBJ2-2, with 9 bases aligning to TRBD1. The V gene end was trimmed by 9 bases and the J gene end by 5 bases; junction bases not matched to a gene: 7. The CDR3 is made up of 14 amino acids. The germline V gene has CDR1 MNHEY and CDR2 SMNVEV (reference sequence).

In DNA, the CDR3 is TGTGCCATCAGAGCAGGCGCCGGCGAAAAACTGTTTTTT. Protein product: CAIRAGAGEKLFF. The chain recombines TRBV10-3 with TRBJ1-4; no clear D. Trimming took off 6 bases at V and 8 bases at J, with 13 bases between the two ends. The CDR3 totals 13 residues. Germline CDR1 reads ENHRY; CDR2 reads SYGVKD.

The V call is TRBV9, the J call TRBJ1-4; TRBD1 agrees at 7 bases. CDR1 is SGDLS and CDR2 is YYNGEE in the germline V gene. Losses at the gene ends were 4 bases for V and 4 bases for J; bases not matched to a gene: 7. The CDR3 contains 15 residues. CDR3 nucleotides: TGTGCCAGCAGCTCACCGGGACAGTTTAATGAAAAACTGTTTTTT. This codes for CASSSPGQFNEKLFF.